The 21 T cell receptor beta chains reported below all come from one sample, sequenced in a study of T cell responses to AZD1222 COVID-19 vaccine (dated by TCRdb to the early 2020s). Receptor amplification or capture employed the immunoSEQ multiplex PCR assay. Imported from immuneACCESS, the table was reduced by TCRdb to in-frame sequences with V and J called. These copies leave out some clones; in studies compared against another copy, an unresolved V gene accounts for under half, and the cause of the remainder is not known. This sample lists tens of thousands of clones; around 73% were detected once. Around 20% of the sample is held by the ten biggest clonotypes. The sample's time point label, in plain terms: baseline before first vaccination. The specimen comprised peripheral blood, sampled on day 0 of AZD1222 vaccination. The receptors here all came from an adult in good health.

This chain uses TRBV6-5 with TRBJ1-5; the D is unclear. Trimming cost V 3 bases and J 2 bases, with 5 bases left between them. The CDR3 is 13 residues long. The germline gives CDR1 MNHEY, CDR2 SVGAGI. In nucleotides, the CDR3 is TGTGCCAGCAGTTATGATGGCAATCAGCCCCAGCATTTT. Translating gives CASSYDGNQPQHF.

The rearrangement links TRBV27 to TRBJ2-7, with D maybe TRBD1 (7 bases). V shed 3 bases and J shed 4 bases, with 16 bases lying between them. The CDR3 consists of 15 residues. CDR1 is MNHEY and CDR2 is SMNVEV in the germline V gene (reference sequence). The CDR3 coding sequence is TGTGCCAGCAGTTTCCTTGGCAGGGGGGAATACGAGCAGTACTTC. The encoded protein is CASSFLGRGEYEQYF.

The chain uses TRBV7-2 and TRBJ2-5; 10 bases are a match to TRBD2. Trimming took 3 bases from V and 5 from J; bases not matched to a gene: 6. The V gene's germline CDR1 is SGHTA and CDR2 FQGNSA. The CDR3 has 15 residues. The CDR3 DNA follows: TGTGCCAGCAGCTTTTCTAGCGGGAGCGGGGAGACCCAGTACTTC. It translates to CASSFSSGSGETQYF.

The V gene is TRBV5-1, the J gene TRBJ1-2; TRBD1 is a possible D gene (5 bases). This CDR3 region has 16 residues. Trimming stripped 1 base from V and 4 bases from J, with 17 bases between. Germline loops: CDR1 SGHRS, CDR2 YFSETQ. CDR3 nucleotide sequence: TGCGCCAGCAGCTTGTTTTTGATGACAGACCTCTATGGCTACACCTTC. Its translation: CASSLFLMTDLYGYTF.

V and J are TRBV7-2 and TRBJ2-1, with 8 positions matching TRBD2. J lost 4 bases, V lost 3 bases, and 5 bases had no gene match. CDR1 is SGHTA and CDR2 is FQGNSA in the germline V gene. The length of the CDR3 is 15 residues. For the CDR3, the DNA is TGTGCCAGCAGCTTTGAAGCGGGAGCTTACAATGAGCAGTTCTTC. Protein product: CASSFEAGAYNEQFF.

This clone was recorded once. V and J are TRBV10-3 and TRBJ2-7; 13 nucleotides line up with TRBD2. Per germline, CDR1 ENHRY and CDR2 SYGVKD. This CDR3 has 15 amino acids. The ends lost 3 bases at V and 6 bases at J; junction bases unmatched: 5. The DNA for the CDR3 is TGTGCCATCAGTGAAAGGACTAGCGGGAGTCTCGAGCAGTACTTC. This encodes CAISERTSGSLEQYF.

This clone has just one count. The chain carries TRBV7-7 and TRBJ2-1; TRBD1 is a possible D gene (7 bases). The CDR3 loop spans 14 amino acids. The germline V gene encodes CDR1 SSHAT and CDR2 FNYEAQ (reference sequence). V lost 5 bases and J 10 bases, leaving 18 bases between the germline ends. Here the CDR3 reads CASSLSRGEGEQFF. As DNA, the CDR3 is TGTGCCAGCAGCCTTAGCAGGGGGGAAGGGGAGCAGTTCTTC.

The chain carries TRBV6-6 and TRBJ1-4; D is unclear. The CDR3 extends over 15 amino acids. V lost 2 bases, J lost 6 bases, and 13 bases lay in between. From germline, CDR1 is MNHNY and CDR2 SVGAGI (reference sequence). CDR3 in DNA: TGTGCCAGCAGTTACGGTGCCAGGATTTATGAAAAACTGTTTTTT. This codes for CASSYGARIYEKLFF.

The sample holds many counts of this clone. This chain connects TRBV2 to TRBJ2-1; unclear D gene. The CDR3 contains 13 residues. Germline V gene data show CDR1 as SNHLY and CDR2 as FYNNEI. Trimming shortened V by 6 bases and J by 6 bases, and 12 bases separated the two germline ends. This CDR3 is CASRADPSNEQFF. The DNA of the CDR3 is TGTGCCAGCAGGGCCGACCCGTCCAATGAGCAGTTCTTC.

The rearrangement uses TRBV19 and TRBJ1-3; D remains unclear. The CDR3 runs 12 residues. V was shortened by 7 bases and J by 5 bases, with 9 bases between the two germline ends. Per the germline V gene, CDR1 is LNHDA and CDR2 is SQIVND (reference sequence). Here the CDR3 DNA reads TGTGCCAGTACACGGGCAAGAAACACCATATATTTT. It translates to CASTRARNTIYF.

The gene calls are TRBV28 and TRBJ2-4, with 9 bases that match TRBD2. J lost 2 bases, V lost 4 bases, and 6 bases had no gene match. The CDR3 covers 16 residues. Germline V gene sequence: CDR1 MDHEN, CDR2 SYDVKM. The DNA for the CDR3 is TGTGCCAGCAGTTCTGCTAGCGGGGCGTCCAAAAACATTCAGTACTTC. Translating it yields CASSSASGASKNIQYF.

This sequence joins TRBV20-1 and TRBJ2-7, with TRBD1 matching 7 bases. The CDR3 is 13 residues long. V trimming: 3 bases; J trimming: 2 bases; junction bases outside the gene matches: 4. The germline V gene has CDR1 DFQATT and CDR2 SNEGSKA (reference sequence). In DNA, the CDR3 is TGCAGTGCTAGTAGACAGGGACCCTACGAGCAGTACTTC. This translates into CSASRQGPYEQYF.

V usage is TRBV7-2 and J usage is TRBJ2-7, with a weak D call TRBD2 (5 bases). The CDR3 runs to 14 residues. Germline CDR1 and CDR2: SGHTA and FQGNSA. V was cut by 0 bases and J by 0 bases, with 6 bases left in between. The CDR3 nucleotides read TGTGCCAGCAGCTTAGCAGGACTCTCCTACGAGCAGTACTTC. It translates to CASSLAGLSYEQYF.

The table lists this clone with a few counts. This chain connects TRBV28 to TRBJ1-4; D is uncertain. Germline V CDR1 and CDR2: MDHEN, SYDVKM. The germline V and J ends were trimmed by 8 bases and 3 bases, with 16 bases remaining between them. There are 15 residues in the CDR3. The CDR3 sequence is CASRRSGLPNEKLFF. The DNA of the CDR3 is TGTGCCAGCCGACGGTCAGGTCTTCCTAATGAAAAACTGTTTTTT.

This clone was counted between two and nine times. The chain has TRBV5-5 and TRBJ1-2, with D hard to call. V lost 0 bases to trimming and J lost 4 bases, with 7 bases between them. Germline CDR1 SGHKS, CDR2 YYEKEE (reference sequence). The CDR3 totals 13 residues. The CDR3 here is CASSLGQSYGYTF. DNA for the CDR3: TGTGCCAGCAGCTTGGGGCAGTCCTATGGCTACACCTTC.

The chain recombines TRBV5-1 with TRBJ2-7, with D possibly being TRBD1 (6 bases). The CDR3 is 15 residues long. Germline V CDR1 and CDR2: SGHRS, YFSETQ. V was cut by 0 bases and J by 3 bases, with 13 bases left in between. The CDR3 reads CASSLVSGTIYEQYF. Written as DNA, the CDR3 is TGCGCCAGCAGCTTGGTGTCAGGGACAATCTACGAGCAGTACTTC.

The V and J genes are TRBV11-2 and TRBJ1-4, with TRBD1 identical over 7 bases. The CDR3 totals 16 residues. J lost 7 bases, V lost 0 bases, and 8 bases had no gene match. Germline V lookup: CDR1 SGHAT, CDR2 FQNNGV. CDR3 residues: CASSLDELTGSEKLFF. In DNA, the CDR3 is TGTGCCAGCAGCTTAGACGAGTTGACAGGGAGTGAAAAACTGTTTTTT.

The V gene is TRBV7-2, the J gene TRBJ1-5, with TRBD1 matching 9 bases. V shed 5 bases and J 5 bases; nucleotides not matched to a gene: 7. The CDR3 runs 15 residues. Germline assignment: CDR1 SGHTA and CDR2 FQGNSA. This chain's CDR3 is CASSPPGTGYQPQHF. CDR3 nucleotides: TGTGCCAGCAGCCCCCCCGGGACAGGGTATCAGCCCCAGCATTTT.

This chain connects TRBV24-1 to TRBJ2-2, with D unclear. The CDR3 has 17 residues. Germline V lookup: CDR1 KGHDR, CDR2 SFDVKD. V lost 1 base, J lost 0 bases, and 11 bases lay in between. Here the CDR3 DNA reads TGTGCCACCAGTGATTTCAGCGCCTTACCGAACACCGGGGAGCTGTTTTTT. Protein sequence: CATSDFSALPNTGELFF.

The chain is built from TRBV10-1 and TRBJ2-5, with 9 nucleotides matching TRBD2. After removal of 6 bases from V and 1 base from J, the junction contained 6 bases not matched to a gene. Germline assignment: CDR1 WNHNN and CDR2 SYGVQD (reference sequence). This CDR3 region has 15 residues. The CDR3 DNA sequence: TGCGCCAGCAGCTCGGGACTAGCAGGCCAAGAGACCCAGTACTTC. Residues: CASSSGLAGQETQYF.

V usage is TRBV6-1 and J usage is TRBJ1-5; the D is unclear. CDR1 MNHNS and CDR2 SASEGT come from the germline V gene. Between the trimmed V and J ends, which lost 3 bases and 0 bases, there was a span of 9 bases. The CDR3 runs to 15 residues. In nucleotides, the CDR3 is TGTGCCAGCAGTGAGTCGGGATATAGCAATCAGCCCCAGCATTTT. It yields the protein CASSESGYSNQPQHF.